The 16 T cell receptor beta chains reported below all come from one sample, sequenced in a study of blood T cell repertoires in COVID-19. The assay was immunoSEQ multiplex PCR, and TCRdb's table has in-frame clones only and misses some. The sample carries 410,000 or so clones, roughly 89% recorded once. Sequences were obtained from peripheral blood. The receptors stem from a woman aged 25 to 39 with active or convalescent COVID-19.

The CDR3 spells CANDRQGVYQETQYF. The CDR3 bases are TGTGCTAACGACCGACAGGGTGTTTATCAAGAGACCCAGTACTTC. The chain couples TRBV12-5 to TRBJ2-5; 7 bases fit TRBD1. Per the germline V gene, CDR1 is LGHNT and CDR2 is FRNRAP. CDR3 length: 15 amino acids. Trimming took 10 bases from V and 2 from J; bases not matched to a gene: 13.

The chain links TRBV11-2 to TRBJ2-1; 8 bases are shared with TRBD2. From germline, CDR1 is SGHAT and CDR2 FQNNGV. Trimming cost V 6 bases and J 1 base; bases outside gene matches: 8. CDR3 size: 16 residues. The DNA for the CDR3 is TGTGCCAGCAGTATAGGACTAGCCCATTCCTACAATGAGCAGTTCTTC. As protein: CASSIGLAHSYNEQFF. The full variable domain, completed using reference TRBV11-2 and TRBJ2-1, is EAGVAQSPRYKIIEKRQSVAFWCNPISGHATLYWYQQILGQGPKLLIQFQNNGVVDDSQLPKDRFSAERLKGVDSTLKIQPAKLEDSAVYLCASSIGLAHSYNEQFFGPGTRLTVL.

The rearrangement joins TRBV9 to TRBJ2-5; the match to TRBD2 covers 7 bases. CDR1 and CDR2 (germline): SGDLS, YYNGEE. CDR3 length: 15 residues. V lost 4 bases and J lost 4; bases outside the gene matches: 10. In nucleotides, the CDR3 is TGTGCCAGCAGCCCAGAGGGGCGGGGGAGAGAGACCCAGTACTTC. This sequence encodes CASSPEGRGRETQYF.

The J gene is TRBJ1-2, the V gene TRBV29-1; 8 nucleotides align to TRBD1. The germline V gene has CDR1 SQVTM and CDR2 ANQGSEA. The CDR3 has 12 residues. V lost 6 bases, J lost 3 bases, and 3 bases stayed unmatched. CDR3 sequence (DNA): TGCAGCGTGGTACAGGGGGACTATGGCTACACCTTC. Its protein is CSVVQGDYGYTF.

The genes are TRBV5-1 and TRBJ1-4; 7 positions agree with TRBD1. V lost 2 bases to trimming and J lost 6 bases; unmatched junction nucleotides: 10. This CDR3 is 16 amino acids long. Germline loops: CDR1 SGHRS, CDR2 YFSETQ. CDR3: CASSFGQASADEKLFF. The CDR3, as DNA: TGCGCCAGCAGCTTTGGACAGGCTAGTGCGGATGAAAAACTGTTTTTT.

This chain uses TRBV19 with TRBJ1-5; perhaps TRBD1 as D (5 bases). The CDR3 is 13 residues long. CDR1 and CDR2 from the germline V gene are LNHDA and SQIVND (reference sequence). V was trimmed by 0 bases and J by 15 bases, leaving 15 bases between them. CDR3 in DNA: TGTGCCAGTAGTATAGATCCAGAAGCAGGGCGGCATTTT. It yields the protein CASSIDPEAGRHF.

This CDR3 reads CSVSGQAGYTF. CDR3 nucleotides: TGCAGTGTTTCGGGACAGGCTGGCTACACCTTC. The genes are TRBV20-1 and TRBJ1-2, with 8 bases lining up with TRBD1. This CDR3 region has 11 residues. Looked up from germline, CDR1 is DFQATT and CDR2 is SNEGSKA (reference sequence). V lost 7 bases to trimming and J lost 7 bases; unmatched junction nucleotides: 5.

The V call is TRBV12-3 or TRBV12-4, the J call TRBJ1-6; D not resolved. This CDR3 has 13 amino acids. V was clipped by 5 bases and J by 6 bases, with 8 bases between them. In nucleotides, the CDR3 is TGTGCCAGCAGTCCCGCGATTAATTCACCCCTCCACTTT. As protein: CASSPAINSPLHF.

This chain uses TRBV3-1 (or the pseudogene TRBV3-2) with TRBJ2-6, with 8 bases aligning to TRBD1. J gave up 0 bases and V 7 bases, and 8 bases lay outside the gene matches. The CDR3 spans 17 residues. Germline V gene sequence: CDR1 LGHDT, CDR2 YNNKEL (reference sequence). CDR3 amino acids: CASTRQGSYSGANVLTF. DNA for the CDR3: TGTGCCAGCACGAGACAGGGGTCCTACTCTGGGGCCAACGTCCTGACTTTC.

CDR3 protein: CSARDDYYTF. CDR3 DNA: TGCAGTGCTAGAGATGACTACTACACCTTC. V gene TRBV20-1 combines with J gene TRBJ1-2; D call uncertain. The CDR3 has 10 residues. V was shortened by 0 bases and J by 10 bases, with 6 bases between the two germline ends. Per germline, CDR1 DFQATT and CDR2 SNEGSKA (reference sequence).

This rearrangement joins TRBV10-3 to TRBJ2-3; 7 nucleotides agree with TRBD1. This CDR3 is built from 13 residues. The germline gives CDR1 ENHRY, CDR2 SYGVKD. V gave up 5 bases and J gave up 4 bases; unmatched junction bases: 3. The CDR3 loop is CAISTGQSDTQYF. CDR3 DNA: TGTGCCATCAGTACGGGACAGTCAGATACGCAGTATTTT.

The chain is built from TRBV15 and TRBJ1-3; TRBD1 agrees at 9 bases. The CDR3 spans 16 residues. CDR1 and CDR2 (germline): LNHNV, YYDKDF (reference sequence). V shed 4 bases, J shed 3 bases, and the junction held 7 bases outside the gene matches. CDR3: CATSTRQGGIGNTIYF. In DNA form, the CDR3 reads TGTGCCACCAGCACAAGACAGGGGGGAATTGGAAACACCATATATTTT.

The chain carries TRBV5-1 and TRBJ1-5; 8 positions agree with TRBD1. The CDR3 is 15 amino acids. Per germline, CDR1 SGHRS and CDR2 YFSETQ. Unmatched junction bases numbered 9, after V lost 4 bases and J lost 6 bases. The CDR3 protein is CASSEGQGGGQPQHF. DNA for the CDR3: TGCGCCAGCAGCGAAGGACAGGGCGGGGGTCAGCCCCAGCATTTT.

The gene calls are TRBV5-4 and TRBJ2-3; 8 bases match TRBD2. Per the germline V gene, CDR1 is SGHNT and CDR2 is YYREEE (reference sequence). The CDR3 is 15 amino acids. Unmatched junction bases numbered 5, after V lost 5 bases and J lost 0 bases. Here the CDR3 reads CASRYSGASTDTQYF. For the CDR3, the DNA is TGTGCCAGCAGGTATAGCGGGGCAAGCACAGATACGCAGTATTTT.

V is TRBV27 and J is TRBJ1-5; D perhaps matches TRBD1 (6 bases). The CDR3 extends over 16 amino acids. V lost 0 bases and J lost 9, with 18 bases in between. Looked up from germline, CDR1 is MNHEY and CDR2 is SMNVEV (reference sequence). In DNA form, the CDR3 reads TGTGCCAGCAGTTTATCGGGGCAGGGGTTACGTGGGCCCCAGCATTTT. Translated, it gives CASSLSGQGLRGPQHF.

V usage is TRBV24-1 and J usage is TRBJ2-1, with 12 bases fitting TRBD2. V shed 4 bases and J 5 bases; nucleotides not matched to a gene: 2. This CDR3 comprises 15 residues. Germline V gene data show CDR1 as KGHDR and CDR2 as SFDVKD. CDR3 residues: CATSDRTSGNNEQFF. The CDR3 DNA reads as TGTGCCACCAGTGACCGGACTAGCGGGAACAATGAGCAGTTCTTC.